The 10 T cell receptor beta chains in this list originate from one sample, sequenced in a study of blood T cell repertoires in COVID-19. TCRdb's table, derived via immunoSEQ multiplex PCR, lists solely in-frame clones and lacks some. This sample has 200,000 or so clones, with over 80% found just once. Sequencing used peripheral blood. These receptors were taken from a man between 25 and 39 years old with COVID-19, enrolled during active disease.

The chain couples TRBV19 to TRBJ1-6; D uncertain. In germline, CDR1 is LNHDA, CDR2 SQIVND (reference sequence). V lost 3 bases and J lost 7, with 7 bases in between. This CDR3 has 13 amino acids. Written as DNA, the CDR3 is TGTGCCAGTAGTATGCGTGAGAATTCACCCCTCCACTTT. It codes for CASSMRENSPLHF.

The chain employs TRBV7-3 and TRBJ2-4; 7 bases are a match to TRBD1. With 5 bases clipped from V and 8 bases from J, the junction kept 6 bases outside the gene matches. This CDR3 contains 13 residues. Per germline, CDR1 SGHTA and CDR2 FQGTGA. The CDR3 region has the DNA TGTGCCAGCAGCCCCAGACAGGGTGACATTCAGTACTTC. It codes for CASSPRQGDIQYF.

This clone occurred once. V is TRBV27 and J is TRBJ2-7; 8 bases line up with TRBD2. V gave up 3 bases and J gave up 1 base; unmatched junction bases: 8. The germline V gene encodes CDR1 MNHEY and CDR2 SMNVEV (reference sequence). The CDR3 runs 16 residues. The CDR3 nucleotides are TGTGCCAGCAGTTTCTCGGGGGGGGAGTCGTCCTACGAGCAGTACTTC. It yields the protein CASSFSGGESSYEQYF.

The J gene is TRBJ1-2, the V gene TRBV6-5; weak D call: TRBD1 (5 bases). The CDR3 loop spans 14 amino acids. CDR1 MNHEY and CDR2 SVGAGI come from the germline V gene. Trimming took off 8 bases at V and 4 bases at J, with 17 bases between the two ends. CDR3 residues: CASQEGPGPYGYTF. CDR3 in DNA: TGTGCCAGCCAGGAGGGGCCAGGACCCTATGGCTACACCTTC.

The V gene is TRBV24-1, the J gene TRBJ1-1, with no clear D. Per the germline V gene, CDR1 is KGHDR and CDR2 is SFDVKD. The CDR3 contains 13 residues. V lost 11 bases and J lost 2, with 14 bases in between. The CDR3 DNA sequence: TGTGCCAGATCGCGGGAAGGAAACACTGAAGCTTTCTTT. Translating gives CARSREGNTEAFF.

This clone came up a few times. The chain couples TRBV6-5 to TRBJ1-3, with D possibly being TRBD1 (6 bases). The CDR3 totals 15 residues. V lost 2 bases to trimming and J lost 4 bases, with 12 bases between them. Germline V gene data show CDR1 as MNHEY and CDR2 as SVGAGI. CDR3 protein: CASSYGGAPGNTIYF. DNA of the CDR3: TGTGCCAGCAGTTACGGGGGGGCGCCCGGAAACACCATATATTTT.

The chain uses TRBV28 and TRBJ1-3; TRBD1 matches 7 bases. The V gene's germline CDR1 is MDHEN and CDR2 SYDVKM. The V and J ends lost 6 bases and 1 base, in that order; junction bases with no gene match: 0. The CDR3 spans 13 residues. CDR3 nucleotide sequence: TGTGCCAGCAGGGGACAGTCTGGAAACACCATATATTTT. It translates to CASRGQSGNTIYF.

This clone was observed a single time. V is TRBV5-8 and J is TRBJ1-5; no definite D call. The CDR3 contains 16 residues. Germline-derived CDR1 and CDR2 are SGHTS and YDEGEE. V was trimmed by 1 base and J by 3 bases, leaving 14 bases between them. CDR3 amino acids: CASSLMRAVYNQPQHF. CDR3 in DNA: TGTGCCAGCAGCTTGATGAGGGCCGTATACAATCAGCCCCAGCATTTT. Variable domain in full (rest from reference TRBV5-8 and TRBJ1-5): EAGVTQSPTHLIKTRGQQATLRCSPISGHTSVYWYQQALGLGLQFLLWYDEGEERNRGNFPPRFSGRQFPNYSSELNVNALELEDSALYLCASSLMRAVYNQPQHFGDGTRLSIL.

J is TRBJ2-7 and V is TRBV11-1; 15 bases line up with TRBD2. CDR1 is SGHAT and CDR2 is FQDESV in the germline V gene (reference sequence). The CDR3 length is 15 residues. V shed 1 base and J 8 bases; nucleotides not matched to a gene: 3. The DNA of the CDR3 is TGTGCCAGCAGCTTAGGTGGACTAGCGGGAGGGCAGCAGTACTTC. Amino acid sequence: CASSLGGLAGGQQYF.

The chain is built from TRBV7-9 and TRBJ2-7, with 10 nucleotides matching TRBD1. The V and J ends lost 1 base and 0 bases, in that order; junction bases with no gene match: 3. CDR1 is SEHNR and CDR2 is FQNEAQ in the germline V gene (reference sequence). The length of the CDR3 is 16 residues. The CDR3 coding sequence is TGTGCCAGCAGCTTAGGGGGGACAGGGGTCTCCTACGAGCAGTACTTC. Its translation is CASSLGGTGVSYEQYF.